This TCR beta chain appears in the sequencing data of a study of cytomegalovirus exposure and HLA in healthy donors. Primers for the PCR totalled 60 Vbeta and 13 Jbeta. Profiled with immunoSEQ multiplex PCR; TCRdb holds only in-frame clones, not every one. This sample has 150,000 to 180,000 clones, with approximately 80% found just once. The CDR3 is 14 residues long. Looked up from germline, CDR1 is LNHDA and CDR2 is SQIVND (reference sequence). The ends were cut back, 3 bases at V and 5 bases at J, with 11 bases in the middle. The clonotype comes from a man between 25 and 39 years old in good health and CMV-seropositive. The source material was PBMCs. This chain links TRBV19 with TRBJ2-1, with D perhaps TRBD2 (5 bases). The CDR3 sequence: CASSIGGPHNEQFF. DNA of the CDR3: TGTGCCAGTAGTATCGGCGGGCCCCACAATGAGCAGTTCTTC.